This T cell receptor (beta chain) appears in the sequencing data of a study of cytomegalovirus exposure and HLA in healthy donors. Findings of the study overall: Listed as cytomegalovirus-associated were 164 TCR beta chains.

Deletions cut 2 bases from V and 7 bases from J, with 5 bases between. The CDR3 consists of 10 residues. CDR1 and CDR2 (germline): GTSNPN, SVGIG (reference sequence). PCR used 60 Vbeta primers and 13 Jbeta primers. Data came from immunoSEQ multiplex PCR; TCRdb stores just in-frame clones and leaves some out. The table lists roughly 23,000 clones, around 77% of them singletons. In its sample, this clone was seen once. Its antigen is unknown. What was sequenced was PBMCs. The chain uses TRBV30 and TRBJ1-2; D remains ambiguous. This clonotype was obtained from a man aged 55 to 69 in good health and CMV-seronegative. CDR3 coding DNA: TGTGCCTGGAGTCGGTCTGGCTACACCTTC. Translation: CAWSRSGYTF.